The 13 T cell receptor beta chains given below trace back to one sample, sequenced in a study of T-cell memory formation after mild COVID-19. TCRdb independently ran MiXCR on the 5' RACE reads; one entry per CDR3 protein. Altogether about 210,000 distinct CDR3 sequences are present, about 10% being singletons, with the ten largest covering 2.5% to 3.5%. What was sequenced was PBMCs or a T cell subset sorted from them (not recorded which). These receptors all stem from a man between 18 and 29 years old who had mild COVID-19 (a few samples of this study predate the infection). Cell type and time point are not known.

This clonotype was seen many times. The rearrangement uses TRBV12-3 or TRBV12-4 and TRBJ2-1; 13 positions agree with TRBD2. V gave up 3 bases and J gave up 9 bases; unmatched junction bases: 14. There are 18 residues in the CDR3. The CDR3 region is CASSFGGRRLAGGGEQFF. CDR3 DNA sequence: TGTGCCAGCAGTTTCGGAGGCCGAAGACTAGCGGGGGGCGGTGAGCAGTTCTTC.

The table lists this clonotype with a count of one. The chain has TRBV2 and TRBJ1-1; D is unclear. Germline loops: CDR1 SNHLY, CDR2 FYNNEI. The CDR3 runs to 13 residues. The CDR3, as DNA: TGTGACACCCAGACGGAGATGAACACTGAAGCTTTCTTT. This translates into CDTQTEMNTEAFF.

This clonotype was observed at least ten times. This chain connects TRBV7-2 to TRBJ2-3, with 13 bases that match TRBD2. The CDR3 spans 16 residues. CDR1 is SGHTA, CDR2 FQGNSA, per germline. The V and J ends lost 5 bases and 2 bases, in that order; junction bases with no gene match: 4. This CDR3 reads CASSPGLAGVTDTQYF. CDR3 DNA: TGTGCCAGCAGCCCCGGACTAGCGGGGGTCACAGATACGCAGTATTTT.

This rearrangement joins TRBV6-5 to TRBJ1-2; unclear D gene. Germline values: CDR1 MNHEY, CDR2 SVGAGI. Trimming removed 5 bases from V and 6 bases from J, with 13 bases in between. The CDR3 length is 13 residues. The CDR3 here is CASSQIKGDGYTF. The CDR3 region has the DNA TGTGCCAGCAGTCAAATCAAGGGCGATGGCTACACCTTC.

The table lists this clonotype with many counts. This sequence joins TRBV27 and TRBJ1-1; TRBD1 agrees at 11 bases. CDR1 and CDR2 from the germline V gene are MNHEY and SMNVEV (reference sequence). J lost 6 bases, V lost 2 bases, and 5 bases had no gene match. The CDR3 loop spans 15 amino acids. The CDR3 coding sequence is TGTGCCAGCAGTTTACGGGACAGGGGGATGCCTGAAGCTTTCTTT. Encoded protein: CASSLRDRGMPEAFF.

The CDR3 protein is CASSVSGNTGELFF. For the CDR3, the DNA is TGTGCCAGCAGCGTCTCGGGGAACACCGGGGAGCTGTTTTTT. The chain combines TRBV9 with TRBJ2-2; no clear D gene. The CDR3 loop spans 14 amino acids. Trimming pared 2 bases from V and 1 base from J, leaving 6 bases between. Germline CDR1 reads SGDLS; CDR2 reads YYNGEE.

This clonotype has ten or more counts. The chain has TRBV14 and TRBJ2-5; D uncertain. This CDR3 has 14 residues. Trimming took 4 bases from V and 5 from J, leaving 14 bases between them. Germline CDR1 reads SGHDN; CDR2 reads FVKESK. The CDR3 reads CASSRTHGRETQYF. CDR3 nucleotide sequence: TGTGCCAGCAGCCGCACACACGGTCGGGAGACCCAGTACTTC.

The chain uses TRBV6-6 and TRBJ2-3, with a weak D call TRBD1 (5 bases). CDR1 and CDR2 from the germline V gene are MNHNY and SVGAGI (reference sequence). V was shortened by 6 bases and J by 4 bases, with 23 bases between the two germline ends. CDR3 length: 17 residues. The CDR3 region is CASSPGNARASSDTQYF. The CDR3 nucleotides read TGTGCCAGCAGCCCGGGCAACGCCAGGGCGTCGTCAGATACGCAGTATTTT.

This chain links TRBV12-3 or TRBV12-4 with TRBJ1-4, with TRBD1 as a possible D gene (6 bases). CDR3 size: 15 residues. V gave up 6 bases and J gave up 7 bases, with 18 bases separating them. The CDR3 DNA reads as TGTGCCAGCAGAGAAGGGGGGCAGCTCGGTGAAAAACTGTTTTTT. As protein: CASREGGQLGEKLFF.

This clonotype has a handful of counts. This chain connects TRBV6-5 to TRBJ2-7; the D call may be TRBD1 or TRBD2 (5 bases each). Trimming took 2 bases from V and 1 from J, leaving 18 bases between them. In germline, CDR1 is MNHEY, CDR2 SVGAGI. The CDR3 runs 17 residues. The DNA for the CDR3 is TGTGCCAGCAGTTACCGGGGCAGTGGCGCTGATTCCTACGAGCAGTACTTC. It yields the protein CASSYRGSGADSYEQYF.

V and J are TRBV5-1 and TRBJ2-7, with D tentatively TRBD1 (5 bases). The germline V gene encodes CDR1 SGHRS and CDR2 YFSETQ. The CDR3 extends over 14 amino acids. V was shortened by 4 bases and J by 9 bases, with 20 bases between the two germline ends. The CDR3: CASSPETDLRWQYF. CDR3 DNA sequence: TGCGCCAGCAGCCCTGAGACAGACCTACGATGGCAGTACTTC.

In this sample, this clonotype turned up a few times. CDR3 DNA: TGTGCCAGCAGCCCCACCAGGGACCGACAGAACAATGAGCAGTTCTTC. Its translation is CASSPTRDRQNNEQFF. The genes are TRBV7-9 and TRBJ2-1; possibly TRBD1 or TRBD2 for D (5 bases each). The V and J ends lost 5 bases and 5 bases respectively, with 19 bases between them. CDR3 size: 16 residues. Germline V CDR1 and CDR2: SEHNR, FQNEAQ (reference sequence). Using reference TRBV7-9 and TRBJ2-1 for the parts outside the CDR3, the full variable domain is DTGVSQNPRHKITKRGQNVTFRCDPISEHNRLYWYRQTLGQGPEFLTYFQNEAQLEKSRLLSDRFSAERPKGSFSTLEIQRTEQGDSAMYLCASSPTRDRQNNEQFFGPGTRLTVL.

In this sample, this clonotype turned up a few times. V gene TRBV20-1 combines with J gene TRBJ2-3, with D perhaps given as TRBD1 or TRBD2 (5 bases each). CDR1 DFQATT and CDR2 SNEGSKA come from the germline V gene (reference sequence). This CDR3 has 15 residues. Trimming pared 1 base from V and 4 bases from J, leaving 15 bases between. The CDR3 coding sequence is TGCAGTGCTAGAGCGATCAGGGAGCCCTCAGATACGCAGTATTTT. Translated: CSARAIREPSDTQYF.